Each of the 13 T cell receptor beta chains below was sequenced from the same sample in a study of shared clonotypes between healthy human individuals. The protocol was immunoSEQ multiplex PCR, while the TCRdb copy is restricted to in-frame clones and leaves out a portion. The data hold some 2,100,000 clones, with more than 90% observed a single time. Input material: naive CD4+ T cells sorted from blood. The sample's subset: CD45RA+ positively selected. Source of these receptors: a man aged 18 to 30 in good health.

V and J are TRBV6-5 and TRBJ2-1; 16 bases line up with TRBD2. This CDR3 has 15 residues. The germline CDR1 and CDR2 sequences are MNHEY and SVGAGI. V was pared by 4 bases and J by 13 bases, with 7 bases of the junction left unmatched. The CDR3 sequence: CASSSGTSGGAAQFF. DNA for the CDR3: TGTGCCAGCAGTTCCGGGACTAGCGGGGGGGCGGCTCAGTTCTTC.

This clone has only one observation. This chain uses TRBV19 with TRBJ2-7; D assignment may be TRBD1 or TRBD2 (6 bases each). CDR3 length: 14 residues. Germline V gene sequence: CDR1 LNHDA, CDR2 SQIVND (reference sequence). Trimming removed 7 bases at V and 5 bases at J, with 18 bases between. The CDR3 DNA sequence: TGTGCCAGTACCCTGGGTCCGGGGGCAAACGAGCAGTACTTC. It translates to CASTLGPGANEQYF.

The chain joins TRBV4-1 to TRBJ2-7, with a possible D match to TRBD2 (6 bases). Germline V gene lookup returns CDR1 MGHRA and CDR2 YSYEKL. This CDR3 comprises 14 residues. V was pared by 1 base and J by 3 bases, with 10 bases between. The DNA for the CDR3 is TGCGCCAGCAGCCAAGGGCGACTAGACTACGAGCAGTACTTC. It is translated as CASSQGRLDYEQYF.

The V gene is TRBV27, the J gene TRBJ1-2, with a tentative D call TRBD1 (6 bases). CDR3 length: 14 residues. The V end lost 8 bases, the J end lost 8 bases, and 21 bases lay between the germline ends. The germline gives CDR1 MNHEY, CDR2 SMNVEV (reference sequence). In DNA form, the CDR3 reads TGTGCCAGCCTTAAGAGGGGGGGCGCTGGGGGCTACACCTTC. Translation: CASLKRGGAGGYTF.

CDR3 sequence reads: CASSSQGEQFF. For the CDR3, the DNA is TGTGCCAGCAGTTCACAGGGTGAGCAGTTCTTC. V is TRBV6-5 and J is TRBJ2-1; TRBD1 is a possible D gene (6 bases). CDR3 length: 11 residues. Germline V gives CDR1 MNHEY, CDR2 SVGAGI. Trimming cost V 4 bases and J 9 bases, with 7 bases left between them.

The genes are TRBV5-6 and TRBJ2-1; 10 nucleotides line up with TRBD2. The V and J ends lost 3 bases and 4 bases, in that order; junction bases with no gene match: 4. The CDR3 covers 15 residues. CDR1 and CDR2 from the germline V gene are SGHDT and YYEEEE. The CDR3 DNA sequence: TGTGCCAGCAGCTCCGGGACTAGCGTATACAATGAGCAGTTCTTC. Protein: CASSSGTSVYNEQFF.

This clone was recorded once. CDR3 residues: CASRGWGLGSYEQYF. The CDR3 nucleotides are TGCGCCAGCAGGGGGTGGGGCCTCGGAAGCTACGAGCAGTACTTC. This sequence joins TRBV23-1 and TRBJ2-7; maybe TRBD1 (5 bases). TRBV23-1 is marked as an open reading frame, function uncertain. The CDR3 contains 15 residues. V was shortened by 6 bases and J by 3 bases, with 18 bases between the two germline ends.

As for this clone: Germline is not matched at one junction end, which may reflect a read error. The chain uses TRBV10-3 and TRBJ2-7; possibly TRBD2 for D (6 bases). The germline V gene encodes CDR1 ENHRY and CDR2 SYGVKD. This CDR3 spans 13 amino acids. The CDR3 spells CAISESPSGTGDF. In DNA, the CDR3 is TGTGCCATCAGTGAGTCACCTTCGGGTACGGGAGACTTC.

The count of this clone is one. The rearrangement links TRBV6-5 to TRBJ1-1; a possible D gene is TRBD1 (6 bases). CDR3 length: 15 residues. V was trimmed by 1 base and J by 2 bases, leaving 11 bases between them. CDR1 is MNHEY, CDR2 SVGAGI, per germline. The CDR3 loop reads CASSYLGTPNTEAFF. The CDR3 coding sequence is TGTGCCAGCAGTTACTTAGGGACACCAAACACTGAAGCTTTCTTT.

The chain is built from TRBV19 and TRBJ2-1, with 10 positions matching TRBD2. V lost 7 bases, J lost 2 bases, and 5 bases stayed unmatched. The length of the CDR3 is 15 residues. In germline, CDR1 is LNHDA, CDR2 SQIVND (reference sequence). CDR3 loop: CASTTSGTAYNEQFF. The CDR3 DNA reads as TGTGCCAGTACCACTAGCGGGACAGCCTACAATGAGCAGTTCTTC.

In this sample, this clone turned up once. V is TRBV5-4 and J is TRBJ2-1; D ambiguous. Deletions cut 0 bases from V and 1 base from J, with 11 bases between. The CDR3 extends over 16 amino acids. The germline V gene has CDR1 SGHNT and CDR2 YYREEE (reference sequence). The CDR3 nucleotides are TGTGCCAGCAGCTTGGTCTCGTTGGTTTCCTACAATGAGCAGTTCTTC. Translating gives CASSLVSLVSYNEQFF.

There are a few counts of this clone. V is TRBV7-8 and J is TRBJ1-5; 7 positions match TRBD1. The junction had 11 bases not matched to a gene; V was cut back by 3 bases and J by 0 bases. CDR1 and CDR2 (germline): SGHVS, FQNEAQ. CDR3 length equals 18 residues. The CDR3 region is CASSLGTRQGYSNQPQHF. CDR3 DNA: TGTGCCAGCAGCTTGGGAACGCGACAGGGTTATAGCAATCAGCCCCAGCATTTT.

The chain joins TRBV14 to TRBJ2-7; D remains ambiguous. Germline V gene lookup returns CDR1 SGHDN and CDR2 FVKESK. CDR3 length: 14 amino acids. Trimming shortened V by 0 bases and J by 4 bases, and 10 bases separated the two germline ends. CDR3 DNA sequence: TGTGCCAGCAGCCAAGATTCCACAGATTACGAGCAGTACTTC. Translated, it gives CASSQDSTDYEQYF.